This TCR beta chain was identified during a study of CD8 T cells in Susac syndrome. J gave up 3 bases and V 1 base, and 2 bases lay outside the gene matches. CDR1 is MNHEY and CDR2 is SMNVEV in the germline V gene (reference sequence). CDR3 length: 15 amino acids. A quantity of about 0.45 to 1 ug RNA underwent reverse transcription using random hexamers. One entry per CDR3 protein results from TCRdb running MiXCR on the immunoSEQ multiplex PCR reads. The sample shows approximately 180,000 distinct CDR3 sequences, about 95% of them seen only once. This sequence originates from a human donor with Susac syndrome. The chain employs TRBV27 and TRBJ2-7, with TRBD2 identical over 11 bases. Sequenced input: CD4+ T cells from PBMCs. CDR3 loop: CASSLLAGGDYEQYF. The DNA of the CDR3 is TGTGCCAGCAGTTTATTAGCGGGGGGGGACTACGAGCAGTACTTC.